The rows below give T cell receptor beta chains drawn from one sample of a study of PD-L1 blockade in urothelial cancer. Produced via immunoSEQ multiplex PCR; TCRdb's table is partial and in-frame only. The sample yields about 56,000 clones, over 75% seen once. This material consisted of PBMCs, taken around atezolizumab (anti-PD-L1) treatment. The source is a man aged 70 or older with urothelial cancer. Each CDR3 is given with its conserved first and last residue. A D gene is named only where the DNA matches it firmly. Rows give clone size only sometimes, using once, few, many, or a class for an expanded clone.

- 16 TRBJ2-2 - TRBV5-5 CASSPSGTSLTGELFF TGTGCCAGCAGCCCCAGTGGGACTTCCCTTACCGGGGAGCTGTTTTTT
- 15 TRBJ2-1 - TRBV18 CASSPGQMTYNEQFF TGTGCCAGCTCACCCGGACAGATGACCTACAATGAGCAGTTCTTC
- 13 TRBJ1-2 - TRBV11-2 CASSLVEGYGYTF TGTGCCAGCAGCTTAGTGGAGGGGTATGGCTACACCTTC
- 14 TRBJ2-5 - TRBV6-5 CASSPQGFQETQYF TGTGCCAGCAGCCCCCAGGGTTTCCAAGAGACCCAGTACTTC
- 16 TRBJ2-7 - TRBV11-2 CASSLESGWGEYEQYF TGTGCCAGCAGCCTAGAGAGCGGTTGGGGGGAATACGAGCAGTACTTC
- 15 TRBJ1-2 - TRBV25-1 CASTSAGQGGGGYTF TGTGCCAGCACCTCGGCCGGCCAGGGAGGAGGTGGCTACACCTTC
- 14 TRBJ2-3 - TRBV5-1 CASSLVRVGRYAYF TGCGCCAGCAGCTTGGTGCGGGTGGGGAGATACGCGTATTTT
TRBD2 15 TRBJ2-1 - TRBV6-4 CASSDTSGSKNEQFF TGTGCCAGCAGTGATACTAGCGGGAGTAAGAATGAGCAGTTCTTC
TRBD1 14 TRBJ1-2 once TRBV28 CASRGQGQDYGYTF TGTGCCAGCAGAGGGCAGGGACAGGACTATGGCTACACCTTC
TRBD2 16 TRBJ2-7 - TRBV2 CASIAVLAGTSYEQYF TGTGCCAGCATTGCCGTATTAGCGGGAACCTCCTACGAGCAGTACTTC
- 14 TRBJ1-1 - TRBV7-9 CASRGLGGSTEAFF TGTGCCAGCAGAGGGTTAGGAGGGAGCACTGAAGCTTTCTTT
- 12 TRBJ2-1 - TRBV28 CASSLRVAEQFF TGTGCCAGCAGTTTGAGGGTGGCTGAGCAGTTCTTC
TRBD1 14 TRBJ1-5 - TRBV28 CASSRQGAGGPQHF TGTGCCAGCAGTCGACAGGGGGCGGGAGGGCCCCAGCATTTT
TRBD2 15 TRBJ2-1 - TRBV6-1 CASSIGTSGNNEQFF TGTGCCAGCAGTATAGGGACTAGCGGTAACAATGAGCAGTTCTTC
TRBD1 16 TRBJ2-1 - TRBV18 CASSPLGTGDYNEQFF TGTGCCAGCTCACCCCTAGGGACAGGGGACTACAATGAGCAGTTCTTC